The entry below describes one TCR beta chain. The sample comes from a study of T cell changes during pregnancy in multiple sclerosis. The data were produced by immunoSEQ multiplex PCR, yet TCRdb's version contains in-frame clones alone and is incomplete. The table lists just under 65,000 clones, 91% of them singletons, with about 2% in the top ten. This CDR3 region has 14 residues. V dropped 4 bases and J dropped 0 bases, with 7 bases sitting between them. Germline V gene sequence: CDR1 WNHNN, CDR2 SYGVQD (reference sequence). This chain joins TRBV10-1 and TRBJ2-1, with D hard to call. This TCR came from a female donor in good health, enrolled as a control in a pregnancy study. Sequences were derived from peripheral blood, sampled in the third trimester of pregnancy. CDR3 DNA sequence: TGCGCCAGCAGTGTATCAGGCTCCTACAATGAGCAGTTCTTC. Translating it yields CASSVSGSYNEQFF.